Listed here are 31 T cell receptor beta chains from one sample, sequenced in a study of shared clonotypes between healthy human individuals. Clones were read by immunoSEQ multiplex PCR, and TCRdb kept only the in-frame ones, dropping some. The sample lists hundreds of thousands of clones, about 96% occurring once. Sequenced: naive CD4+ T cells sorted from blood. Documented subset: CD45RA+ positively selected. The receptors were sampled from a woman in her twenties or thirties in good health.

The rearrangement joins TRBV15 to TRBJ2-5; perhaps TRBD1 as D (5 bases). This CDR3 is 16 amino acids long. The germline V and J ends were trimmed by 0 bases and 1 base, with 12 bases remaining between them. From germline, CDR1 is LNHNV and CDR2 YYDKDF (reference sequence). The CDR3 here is CATSRDPAQGQETQYF. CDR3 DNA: TGTGCCACCAGCAGAGATCCGGCCCAGGGCCAAGAGACCCAGTACTTC.

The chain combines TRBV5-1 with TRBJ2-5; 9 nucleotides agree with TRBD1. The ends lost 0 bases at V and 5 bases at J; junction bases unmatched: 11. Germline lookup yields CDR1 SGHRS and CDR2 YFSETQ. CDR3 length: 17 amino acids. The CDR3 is CASSLGTGQGRGETQYF. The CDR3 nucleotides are TGCGCCAGCAGCTTGGGTACCGGACAGGGGCGCGGGGAGACCCAGTACTTC.

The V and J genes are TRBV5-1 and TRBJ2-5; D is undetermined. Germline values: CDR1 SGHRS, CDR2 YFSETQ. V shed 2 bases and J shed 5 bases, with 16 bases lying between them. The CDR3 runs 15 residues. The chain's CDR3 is CASSFNQGLQETQYF. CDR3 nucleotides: TGCGCCAGCAGCTTTAACCAAGGGCTTCAGGAGACCCAGTACTTC. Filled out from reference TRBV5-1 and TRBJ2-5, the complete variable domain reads KAGVTQTPRYLIKTRGQQVTLSCSPISGHRSVSWYQQTPGQGLQFLFEYFSETQRNKGNFPGRFSGRQFSNSRSEMNVSTLELGDSALYLCASSFNQGLQETQYFGPGTRLLVL.

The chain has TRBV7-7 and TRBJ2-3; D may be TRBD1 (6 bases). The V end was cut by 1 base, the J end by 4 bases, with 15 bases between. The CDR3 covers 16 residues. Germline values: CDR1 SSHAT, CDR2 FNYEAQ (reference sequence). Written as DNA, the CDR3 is TGTGCCAGCAGCTTAGGATCAGGCAGGACAGCAGATACGCAGTATTTT. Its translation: CASSLGSGRTADTQYF. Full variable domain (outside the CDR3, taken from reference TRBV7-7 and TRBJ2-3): GAGVSQSPRYKVTKRGQDVTLRCDPISSHATLYWYQQALGQGPEFLTYFNYEAQPDKSGLPSDRFSAERPEGSISTLTIQRTEQRDSAMYRCASSLGSGRTADTQYFGPGTRLTVL.

CDR3: CASSAPIGGELFF. In nucleotides, the CDR3 is TGTGCCAGCAGCGCCCCAATCGGCGGGGAGCTGTTTTTT. The chain has TRBV7-2 and TRBJ2-2; the D is unclear. V shed 5 bases and J shed 7 bases, with 11 bases lying between them. The germline V gene has CDR1 SGHTA and CDR2 FQGNSA. This CDR3 has 13 residues. The whole variable domain, remainder taken from reference TRBV7-2 and TRBJ2-2, is GAGVSQSPSNKVTEKGKDVELRCDPISGHTALYWYRQSLGQGLEFLIYFQGNSAPDKSGLPSDRFSAERTGGSVSTLTIQRTQQEDSAVYLCASSAPIGGELFFGEGSRLTVL.

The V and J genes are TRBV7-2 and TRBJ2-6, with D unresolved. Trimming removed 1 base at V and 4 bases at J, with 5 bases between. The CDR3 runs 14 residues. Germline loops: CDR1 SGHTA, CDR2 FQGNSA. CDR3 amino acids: CASSLGGGANVLTF. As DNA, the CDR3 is TGTGCCAGCAGCTTAGGTGGAGGGGCCAACGTCCTGACTTTC.

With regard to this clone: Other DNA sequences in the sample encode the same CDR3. The CDR3 bases are TGTGCCAGCTCCGGACAGGGGGGCAATCAGCCCCAGCATTTT. Translating gives CASSGQGGNQPQHF. The chain combines TRBV27 with TRBJ1-5, with TRBD1 matching 10 bases. The CDR3 has 14 amino acids. Trimming took 8 bases from V and 2 from J; bases not matched to a gene: 3. Germline-derived CDR1 and CDR2 are MNHEY and SMNVEV (reference sequence).

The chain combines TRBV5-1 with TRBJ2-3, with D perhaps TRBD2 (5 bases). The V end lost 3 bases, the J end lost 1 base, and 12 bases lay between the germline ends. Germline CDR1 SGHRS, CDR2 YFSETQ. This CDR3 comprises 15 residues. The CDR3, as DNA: TGCGCCAGCAGCTATAGCGCGCTCGGCACAGATACGCAGTATTTT. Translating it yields CASSYSALGTDTQYF.

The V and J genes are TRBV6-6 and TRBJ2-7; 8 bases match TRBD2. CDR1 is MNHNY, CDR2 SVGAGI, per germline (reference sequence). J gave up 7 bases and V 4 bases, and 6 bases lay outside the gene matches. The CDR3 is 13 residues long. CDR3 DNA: TGTGCCAGCAGTTTGACTAGCGTCCGGGAGCAGTACTTC. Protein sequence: CASSLTSVREQYF.

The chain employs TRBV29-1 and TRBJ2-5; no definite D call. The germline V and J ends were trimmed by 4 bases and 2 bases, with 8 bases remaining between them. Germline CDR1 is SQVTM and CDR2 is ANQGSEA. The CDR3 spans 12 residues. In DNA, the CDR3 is TGCAGCGTTGTGCAGTCACAAGAGACCCAGTACTTC. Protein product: CSVVQSQETQYF.

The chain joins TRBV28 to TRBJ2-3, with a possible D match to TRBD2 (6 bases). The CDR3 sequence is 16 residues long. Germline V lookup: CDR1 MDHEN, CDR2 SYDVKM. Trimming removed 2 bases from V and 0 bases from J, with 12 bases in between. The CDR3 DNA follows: TGTGCCAGCAGTTTAGGGCTAGCGAAGAGCACAGATACGCAGTATTTT. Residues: CASSLGLAKSTDTQYF.

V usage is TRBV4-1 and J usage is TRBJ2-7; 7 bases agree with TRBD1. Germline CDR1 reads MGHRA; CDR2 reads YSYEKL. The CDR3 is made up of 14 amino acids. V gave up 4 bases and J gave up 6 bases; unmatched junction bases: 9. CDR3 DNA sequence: TGCGCCAGCAGCCTTCGGACAGGTTTGTCCGAGCAGTACTTC. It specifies CASSLRTGLSEQYF.

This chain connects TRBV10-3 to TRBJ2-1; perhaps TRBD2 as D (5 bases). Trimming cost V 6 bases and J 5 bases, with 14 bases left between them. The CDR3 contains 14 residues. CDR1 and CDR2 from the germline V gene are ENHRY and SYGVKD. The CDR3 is CAISGGWENNEQFF. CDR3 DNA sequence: TGTGCCATCAGCGGCGGGTGGGAAAACAATGAGCAGTTCTTC.

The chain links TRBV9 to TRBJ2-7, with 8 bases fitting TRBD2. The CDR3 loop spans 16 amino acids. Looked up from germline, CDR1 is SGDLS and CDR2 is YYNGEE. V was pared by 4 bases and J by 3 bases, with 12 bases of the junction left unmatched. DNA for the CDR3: TGTGCCAGCAGCCCGGGTAGCGGGAATTGGGACTACGAGCAGTACTTC. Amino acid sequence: CASSPGSGNWDYEQYF.

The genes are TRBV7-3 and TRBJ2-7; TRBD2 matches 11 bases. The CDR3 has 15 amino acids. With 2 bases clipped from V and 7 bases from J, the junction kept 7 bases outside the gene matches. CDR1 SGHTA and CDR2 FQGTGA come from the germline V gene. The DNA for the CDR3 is TGTGCCAGCAGCTTATCACTAGCGGGGGCTTGGGAGCAGTACTTC. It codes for CASSLSLAGAWEQYF.

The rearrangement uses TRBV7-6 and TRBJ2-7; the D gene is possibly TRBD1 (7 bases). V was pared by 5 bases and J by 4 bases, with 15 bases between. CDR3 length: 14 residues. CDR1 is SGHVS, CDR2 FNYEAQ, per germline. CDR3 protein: CASSPSTGRYEQYF. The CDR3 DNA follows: TGTGCCAGCAGCCCTTCGACAGGGAGGTACGAGCAGTACTTC.

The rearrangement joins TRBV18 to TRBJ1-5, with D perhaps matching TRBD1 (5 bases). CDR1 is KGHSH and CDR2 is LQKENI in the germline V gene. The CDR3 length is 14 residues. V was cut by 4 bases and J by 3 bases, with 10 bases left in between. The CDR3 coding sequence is TGTGCCAGCTCACGACGGGACCCCAATCAGCCCCAGCATTTT. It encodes CASSRRDPNQPQHF.

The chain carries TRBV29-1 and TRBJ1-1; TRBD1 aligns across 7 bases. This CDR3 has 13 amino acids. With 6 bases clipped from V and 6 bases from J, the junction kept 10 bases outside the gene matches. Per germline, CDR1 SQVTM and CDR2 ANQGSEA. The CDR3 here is CSVDRQGFAEAFF. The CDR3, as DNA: TGCAGCGTGGATAGACAGGGATTCGCTGAAGCTTTCTTT.

The CDR3 loop reads CASRPTPRQTGGYTF. The CDR3 nucleotides read TGTGCAAGTCGGCCCACCCCCCGTCAGACAGGGGGCTACACCTTC. V is TRBV12-2 and J is TRBJ1-2; no check of the table's D call, TRBD1, against the DNA was made. TRBV12-2 corresponds to a pseudogene. There are 15 residues in the CDR3.

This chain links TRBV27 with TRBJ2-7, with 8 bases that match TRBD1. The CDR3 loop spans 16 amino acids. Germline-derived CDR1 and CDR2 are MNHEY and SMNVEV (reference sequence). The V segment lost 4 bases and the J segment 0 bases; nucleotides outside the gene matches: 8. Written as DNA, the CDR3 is TGTGCCAGCAGTTCAACCAGGGGGCGCCCCTCCTACGAGCAGTACTTC. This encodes CASSSTRGRPSYEQYF.

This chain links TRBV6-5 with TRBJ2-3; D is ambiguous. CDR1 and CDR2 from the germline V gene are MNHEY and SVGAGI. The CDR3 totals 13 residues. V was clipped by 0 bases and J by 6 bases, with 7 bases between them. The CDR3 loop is CASSYSGWDTQYF. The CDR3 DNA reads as TGTGCCAGCAGTTACTCGGGCTGGGATACGCAGTATTTT.

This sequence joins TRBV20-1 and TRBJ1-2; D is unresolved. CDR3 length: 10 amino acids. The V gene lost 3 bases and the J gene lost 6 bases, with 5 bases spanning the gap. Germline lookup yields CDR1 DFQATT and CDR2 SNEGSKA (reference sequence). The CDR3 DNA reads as TGCAGTGCTAGTGAAGATGGCTACACCTTC. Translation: CSASEDGYTF.

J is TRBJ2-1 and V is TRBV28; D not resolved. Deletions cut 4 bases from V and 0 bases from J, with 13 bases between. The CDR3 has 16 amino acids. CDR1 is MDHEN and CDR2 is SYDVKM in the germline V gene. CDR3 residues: CASSSTIRSSYNEQFF. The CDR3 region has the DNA TGTGCCAGCAGTTCTACGATCAGGAGCTCCTACAATGAGCAGTTCTTC.

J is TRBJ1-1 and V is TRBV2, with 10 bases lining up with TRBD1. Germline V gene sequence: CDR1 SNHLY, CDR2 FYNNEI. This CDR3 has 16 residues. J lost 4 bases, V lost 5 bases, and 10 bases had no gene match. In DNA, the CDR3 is TGTGCCAGCAGTTCGAGGCTCCGGACAGGGGGCACTGAAGCTTTCTTT. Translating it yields CASSSRLRTGGTEAFF.

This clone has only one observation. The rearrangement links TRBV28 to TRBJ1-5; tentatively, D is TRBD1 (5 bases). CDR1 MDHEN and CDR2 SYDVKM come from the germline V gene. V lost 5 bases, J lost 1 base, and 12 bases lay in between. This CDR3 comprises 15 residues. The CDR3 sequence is CASSPSRGSNQPQHF. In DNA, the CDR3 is TGTGCCAGCAGTCCCTCTAGGGGCAGCAATCAGCCCCAGCATTTT.

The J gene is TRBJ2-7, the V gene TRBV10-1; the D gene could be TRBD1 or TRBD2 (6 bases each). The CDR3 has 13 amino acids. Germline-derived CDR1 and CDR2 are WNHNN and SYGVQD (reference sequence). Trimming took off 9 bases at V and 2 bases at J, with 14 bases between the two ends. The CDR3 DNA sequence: TGCGCCAGGTGGGGGGCGATCCCCTACGAGCAGTACTTC. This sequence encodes CARWGAIPYEQYF.

The CDR3 DNA reads TGTGCCAGTAGTATTCCCGGGACTAGCGCAGACACAGATACGCAGTATTTT. This codes for CASSIPGTSADTDTQYF. The chain has TRBV19 and TRBJ2-3, with 10 bases identical to TRBD2. This CDR3 spans 17 amino acids. Per germline, CDR1 LNHDA and CDR2 SQIVND (reference sequence). V gave up 3 bases and J gave up 2 bases; unmatched junction bases: 8.

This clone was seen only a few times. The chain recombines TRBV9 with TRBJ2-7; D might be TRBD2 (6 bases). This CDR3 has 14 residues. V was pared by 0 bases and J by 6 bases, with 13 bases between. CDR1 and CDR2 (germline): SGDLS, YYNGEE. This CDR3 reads CASSVGGESGEQYF. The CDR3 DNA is TGTGCCAGCAGCGTAGGGGGGGAGTCAGGCGAGCAGTACTTC.

CDR3 in amino acids: CASSLSGRGRETQYF. CDR3 bases: TGTGCCAGTAGCCTTAGCGGGAGGGGTAGGGAGACCCAGTACTTC. The chain carries TRBV19 and TRBJ2-5, with 11 bases fitting TRBD2. The V gene end was trimmed by 6 bases and the J gene end by 5 bases; junction bases not matched to a gene: 8. CDR1 LNHDA and CDR2 SQIVND come from the germline V gene (reference sequence). The CDR3 sequence is 15 residues long.

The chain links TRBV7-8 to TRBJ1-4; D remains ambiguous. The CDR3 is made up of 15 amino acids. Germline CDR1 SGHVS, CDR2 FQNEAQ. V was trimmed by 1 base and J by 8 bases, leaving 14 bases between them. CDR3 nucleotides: TGTGCCAGCAGCTTAGGCCACACAACGGGAGAAAAACTGTTTTTT. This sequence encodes CASSLGHTTGEKLFF.

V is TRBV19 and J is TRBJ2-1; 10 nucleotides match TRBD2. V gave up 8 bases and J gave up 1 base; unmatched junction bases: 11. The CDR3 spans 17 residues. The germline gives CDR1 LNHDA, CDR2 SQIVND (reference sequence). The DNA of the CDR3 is TGTGCCAGTGAAAGCGGGAGGGCCTCTTATTCCTACAATGAGCAGTTCTTC. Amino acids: CASESGRASYSYNEQFF.